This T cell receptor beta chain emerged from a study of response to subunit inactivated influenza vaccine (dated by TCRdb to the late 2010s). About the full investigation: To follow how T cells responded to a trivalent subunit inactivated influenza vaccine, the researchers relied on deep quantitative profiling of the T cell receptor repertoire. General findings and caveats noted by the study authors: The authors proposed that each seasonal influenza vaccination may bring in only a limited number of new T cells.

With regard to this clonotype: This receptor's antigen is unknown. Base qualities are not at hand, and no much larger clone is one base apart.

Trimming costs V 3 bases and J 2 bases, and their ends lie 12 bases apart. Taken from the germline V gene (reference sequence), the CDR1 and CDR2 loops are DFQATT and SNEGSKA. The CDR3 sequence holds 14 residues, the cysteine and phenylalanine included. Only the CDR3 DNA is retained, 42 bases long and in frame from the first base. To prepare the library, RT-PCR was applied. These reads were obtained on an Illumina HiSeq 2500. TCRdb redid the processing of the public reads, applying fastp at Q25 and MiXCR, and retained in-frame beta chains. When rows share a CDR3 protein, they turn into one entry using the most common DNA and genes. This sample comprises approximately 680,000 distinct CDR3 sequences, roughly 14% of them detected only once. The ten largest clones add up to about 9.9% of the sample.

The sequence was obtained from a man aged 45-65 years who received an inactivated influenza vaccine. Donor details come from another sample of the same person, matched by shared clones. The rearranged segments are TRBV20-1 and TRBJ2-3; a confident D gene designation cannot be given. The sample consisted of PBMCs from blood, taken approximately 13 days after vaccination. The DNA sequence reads TGCAGTGCTAGTTTTCGCGGTCTCACAGATACGCAGTATTTT. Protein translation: CSASFRGLTDTQYF.